This entry features one T cell receptor (beta chain) sequence. With a J-beta primer mix and a sample-barcoded 5' primer, a second PCR ran 7 to 11 cycles. Each CDR3 protein gets one entry after TCRdb re-called the 5' RACE reads with MiXCR. The table records around 1,600,000 distinct CDR3 sequences, roughly 43% of them present only once. This entry belongs to a study of blood T cells in healthy people across ages. This clonotype was obtained from a woman between 18 and 29 years old in good health. The sequencing input was blood.

In nucleotides, the CDR3 is TGTGCCAGCCGATCGACAGGGGTTACTGAAGCTTTCTTT. Protein: CASRSTGVTEAFF. This chain uses TRBV6-2 or TRBV6-3 with TRBJ1-1, with 8 positions matching TRBD1. Germline trimming cut 8 bases from V and 5 bases from J; bases unmatched to any gene: 7. The CDR3 contains 13 residues. CDR1 is MNHEY and CDR2 is SVGEGT in the germline V gene.